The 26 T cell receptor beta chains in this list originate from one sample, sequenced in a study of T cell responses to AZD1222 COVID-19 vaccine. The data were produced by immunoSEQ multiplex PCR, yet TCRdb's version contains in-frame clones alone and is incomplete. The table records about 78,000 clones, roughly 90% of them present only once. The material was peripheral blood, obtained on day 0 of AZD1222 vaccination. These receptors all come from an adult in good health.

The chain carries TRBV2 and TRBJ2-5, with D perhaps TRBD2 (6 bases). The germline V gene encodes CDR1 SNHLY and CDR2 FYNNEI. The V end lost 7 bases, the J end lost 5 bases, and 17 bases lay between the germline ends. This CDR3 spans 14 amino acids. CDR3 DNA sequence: TGTGCCAGCACTTTCCGGGACTCTCGGGAGACCCAGTACTTC. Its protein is CASTFRDSRETQYF.

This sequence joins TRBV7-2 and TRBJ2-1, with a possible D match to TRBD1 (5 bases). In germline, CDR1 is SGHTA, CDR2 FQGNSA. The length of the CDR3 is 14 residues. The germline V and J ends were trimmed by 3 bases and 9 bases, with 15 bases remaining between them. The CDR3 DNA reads TGTGCCAGCAGCTTTGTAAAGGGGTCGGGTGAGCAGTTCTTC. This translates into CASSFVKGSGEQFF.

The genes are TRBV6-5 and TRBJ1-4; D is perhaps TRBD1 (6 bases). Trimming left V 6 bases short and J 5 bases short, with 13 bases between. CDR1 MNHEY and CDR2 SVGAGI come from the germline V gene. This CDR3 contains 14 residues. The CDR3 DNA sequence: TGTGCCAGCAGGATGGACAGCGTAAATGAAAAACTGTTTTTT. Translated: CASRMDSVNEKLFF.

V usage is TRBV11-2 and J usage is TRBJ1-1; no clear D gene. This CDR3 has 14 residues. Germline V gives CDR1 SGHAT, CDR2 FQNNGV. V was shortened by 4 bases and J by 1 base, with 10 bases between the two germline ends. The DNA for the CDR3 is TGTGCCAGCAGCTCGGGAATGAAGAACACTGAAGCTTTCTTT. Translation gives CASSSGMKNTEAFF.

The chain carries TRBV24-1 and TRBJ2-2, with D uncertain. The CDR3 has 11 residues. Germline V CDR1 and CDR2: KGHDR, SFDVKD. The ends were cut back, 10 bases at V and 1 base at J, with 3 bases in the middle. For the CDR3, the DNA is TGTGCCACTCAGAACACCGGGGAGCTGTTTTTT. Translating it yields CATQNTGELFF.

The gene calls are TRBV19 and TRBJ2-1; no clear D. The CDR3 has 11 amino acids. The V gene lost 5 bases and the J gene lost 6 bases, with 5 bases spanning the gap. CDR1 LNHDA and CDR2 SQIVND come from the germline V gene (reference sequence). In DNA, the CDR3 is TGTGCCAGTAGTTACGTCAATGAGCAGTTCTTC. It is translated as CASSYVNEQFF.

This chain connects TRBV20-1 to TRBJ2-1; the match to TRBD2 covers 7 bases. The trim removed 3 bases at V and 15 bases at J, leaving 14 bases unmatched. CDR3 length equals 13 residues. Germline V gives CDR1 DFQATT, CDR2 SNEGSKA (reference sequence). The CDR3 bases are TGCAGTGCTAGTAAGGGGAGGGCCGATTCTTGGTTCTTC. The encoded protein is CSASKGRADSWFF.

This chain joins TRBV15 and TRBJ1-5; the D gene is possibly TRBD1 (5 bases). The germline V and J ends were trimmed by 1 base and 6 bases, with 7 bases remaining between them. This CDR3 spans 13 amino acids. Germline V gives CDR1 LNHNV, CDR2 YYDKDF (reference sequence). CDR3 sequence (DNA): TGTGCCACCAGCAGAGCGGGACCTCAGCCCCAGCATTTT. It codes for CATSRAGPQPQHF.

CDR3 coding DNA: TGTGCCAGCGGGAGATCGAGCTCCTACGAGCAGTACTTC. As protein: CASGRSSSYEQYF. This chain uses TRBV5-4 with TRBJ2-7, with a possible D match to TRBD2 (5 bases). The germline V gene has CDR1 SGHNT and CDR2 YYREEE (reference sequence). There are 13 residues in the CDR3. Deletions cut 7 bases from V and 0 bases from J, with 11 bases between. Full variable domain (remainder filled in from reference TRBV5-4 and TRBJ2-7): ETGVTQSPTHLIKTRGQQVTLRCSSQSGHNTVSWYQQALGQGPQFIFQYYREEENGRGNFPPRFSGLQFPNYSSELNVNALELDDSALYLCASGRSSSYEQYFGPGTRLTVT.

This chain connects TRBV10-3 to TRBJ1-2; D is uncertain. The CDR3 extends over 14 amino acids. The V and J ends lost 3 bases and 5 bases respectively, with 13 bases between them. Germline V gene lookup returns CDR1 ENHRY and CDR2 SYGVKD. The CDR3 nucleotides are TGTGCCATCAGTGAAGATGCCCTGACATATGGCTACACCTTC. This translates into CAISEDALTYGYTF.

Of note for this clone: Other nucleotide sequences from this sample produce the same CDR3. The CDR3 spells CASSLRASYGYTF. The CDR3, as DNA: TGTGCCAGTAGTCTAAGGGCGTCGTATGGCTACACCTTC. V gene TRBV27 combines with J gene TRBJ1-2; the D is unclear. Germline-derived CDR1 and CDR2 are MNHEY and SMNVEV (reference sequence). The CDR3 spans 13 residues. V was trimmed by 9 bases and J by 5 bases, leaving 16 bases between them.

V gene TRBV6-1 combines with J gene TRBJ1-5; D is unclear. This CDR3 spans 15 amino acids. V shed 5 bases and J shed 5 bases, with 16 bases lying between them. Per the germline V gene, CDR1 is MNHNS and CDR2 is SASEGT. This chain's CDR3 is CASSMPNAVYQPQHF. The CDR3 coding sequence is TGTGCCAGCAGTATGCCCAACGCTGTTTATCAGCCCCAGCATTTT.

The CDR3 sequence is CASSEAEGSDTQYF. DNA for the CDR3: TGTGCCAGCAGTGAAGCGGAGGGGTCAGATACGCAGTATTTT. The V gene is TRBV6-1, the J gene TRBJ2-3; D perhaps matches TRBD2 (6 bases). V was shortened by 0 bases and J by 4 bases, with 8 bases between the two germline ends. Per the germline V gene, CDR1 is MNHNS and CDR2 is SASEGT. The CDR3 sequence is 14 residues long.

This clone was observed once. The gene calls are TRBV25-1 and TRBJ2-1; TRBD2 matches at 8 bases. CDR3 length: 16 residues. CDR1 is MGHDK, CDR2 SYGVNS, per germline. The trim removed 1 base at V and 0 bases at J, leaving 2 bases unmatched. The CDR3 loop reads CASSESAGGSYNEQFF. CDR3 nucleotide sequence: TGTGCCAGCAGTGAATCGGCGGGAGGCTCCTACAATGAGCAGTTCTTC.

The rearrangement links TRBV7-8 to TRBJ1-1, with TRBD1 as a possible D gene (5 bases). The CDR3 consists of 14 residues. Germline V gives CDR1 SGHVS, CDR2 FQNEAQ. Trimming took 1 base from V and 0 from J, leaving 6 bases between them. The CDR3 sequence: CASSLVQVNTEAFF. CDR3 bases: TGTGCCAGCAGCTTAGTACAGGTGAACACTGAAGCTTTCTTT.

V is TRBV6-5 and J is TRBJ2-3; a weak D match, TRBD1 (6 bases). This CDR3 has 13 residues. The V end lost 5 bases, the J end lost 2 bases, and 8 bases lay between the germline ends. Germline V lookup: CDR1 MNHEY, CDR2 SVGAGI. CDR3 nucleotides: TGTGCCAGCAGTAAGGGGGACACAGATACGCAGTATTTT. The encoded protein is CASSKGDTDTQYF.

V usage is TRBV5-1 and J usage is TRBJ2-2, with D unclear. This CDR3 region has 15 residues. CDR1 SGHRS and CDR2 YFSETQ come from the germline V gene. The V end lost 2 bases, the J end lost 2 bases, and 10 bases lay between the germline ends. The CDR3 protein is CASSFATLNTGELFF. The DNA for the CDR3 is TGCGCCAGCAGCTTCGCGACTCTCAACACCGGGGAGCTGTTTTTT.

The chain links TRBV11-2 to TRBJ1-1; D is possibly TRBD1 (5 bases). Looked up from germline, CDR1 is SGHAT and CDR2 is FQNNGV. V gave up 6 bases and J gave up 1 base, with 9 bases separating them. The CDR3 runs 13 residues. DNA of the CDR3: TGTGCCAGCAGTTTGGGGGAGAACACTGAAGCTTTCTTT. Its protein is CASSLGENTEAFF.

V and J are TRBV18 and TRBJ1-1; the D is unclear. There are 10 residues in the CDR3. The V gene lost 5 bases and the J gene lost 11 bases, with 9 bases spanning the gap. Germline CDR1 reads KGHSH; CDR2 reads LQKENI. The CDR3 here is CASSAGSAFF. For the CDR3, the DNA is TGTGCCAGCTCAGCCGGGTCGGCTTTCTTT.

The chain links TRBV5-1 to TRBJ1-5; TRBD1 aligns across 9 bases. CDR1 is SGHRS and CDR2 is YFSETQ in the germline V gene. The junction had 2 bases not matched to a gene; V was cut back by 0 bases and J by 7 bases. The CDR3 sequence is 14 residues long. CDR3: CASSLGTGVQPQHF. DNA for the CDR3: TGCGCCAGCAGCTTGGGGACAGGGGTACAGCCCCAGCATTTT.

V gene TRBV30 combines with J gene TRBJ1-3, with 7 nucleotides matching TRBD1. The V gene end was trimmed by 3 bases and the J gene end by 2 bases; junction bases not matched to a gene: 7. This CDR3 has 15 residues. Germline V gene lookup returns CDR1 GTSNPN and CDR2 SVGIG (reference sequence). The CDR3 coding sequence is TGTGCCTGGAGGACGTCCCAGGGGGCTGGAAACACCATATATTTT. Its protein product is CAWRTSQGAGNTIYF.

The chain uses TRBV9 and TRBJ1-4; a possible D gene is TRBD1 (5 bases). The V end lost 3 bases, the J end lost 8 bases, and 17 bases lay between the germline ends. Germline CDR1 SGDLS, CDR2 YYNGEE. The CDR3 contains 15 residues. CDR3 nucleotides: TGTGCCAGCAGCGCCCGGAGGTCGGGGGGAGAAAAACTGTTTTTT. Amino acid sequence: CASSARRSGGEKLFF.

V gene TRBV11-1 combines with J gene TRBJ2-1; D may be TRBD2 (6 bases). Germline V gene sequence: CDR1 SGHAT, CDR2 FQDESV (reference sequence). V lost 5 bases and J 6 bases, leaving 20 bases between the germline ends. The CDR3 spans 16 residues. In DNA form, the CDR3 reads TGTGCCAGCAGCCCTGGTGGGGGACTGGTGCTCAATGAGCAGTTCTTC. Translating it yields CASSPGGGLVLNEQFF.

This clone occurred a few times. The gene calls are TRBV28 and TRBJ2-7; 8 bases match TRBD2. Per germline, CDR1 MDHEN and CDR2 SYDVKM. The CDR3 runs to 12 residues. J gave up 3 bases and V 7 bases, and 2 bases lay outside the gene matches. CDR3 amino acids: CASKTSGYEQYF. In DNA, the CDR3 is TGTGCCAGCAAAACTAGCGGCTACGAGCAGTACTTC.

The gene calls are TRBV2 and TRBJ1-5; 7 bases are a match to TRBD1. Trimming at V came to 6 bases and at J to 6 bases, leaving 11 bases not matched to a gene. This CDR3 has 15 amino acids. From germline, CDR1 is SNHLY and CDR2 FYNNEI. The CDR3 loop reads CASRELTGSSQPQHF. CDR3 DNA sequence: TGTGCCAGCAGGGAACTGACAGGGTCGAGTCAGCCCCAGCATTTT. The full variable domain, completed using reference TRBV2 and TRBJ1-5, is EPEVTQTPSHQVTQMGQEVILRCVPISNHLYFYWYRQILGQKVEFLVSFYNNEISEKSEIFDDQFSVERPDGSNFTLKIRSTKLEDSAMYFCASRELTGSSQPQHFGDGTRLSIL.

CDR3 in amino acids: CATSRDLGLDRGEAFF. The DNA for the CDR3 is TGTGCCACCAGCAGAGATCTAGGTTTGGACAGGGGTGAAGCTTTCTTT. This sequence joins TRBV15 and TRBJ1-1, with TRBD1 matching 9 bases. The CDR3 runs 16 residues. CDR1 LNHNV and CDR2 YYDKDF come from the germline V gene (reference sequence). Losses at the gene ends were 0 bases for V and 7 bases for J; bases not matched to a gene: 9.